This TCR beta chain was documented in a study of read filtering for tumor transcriptome and immune sequencing. About the research overall: Among patients, roughly 17 were male and some 15 female, aged 47 to 80 (mean about 69). IR-seq gave about 3.5 to 11 million TCR reads per sample; RNA-seq gave roughly 80 to 1,300.

This clonotype was detected many times. Antigen specificity is unknown. Study-level points and caveats: RNA-seq captured clonotypes less deeply and reliably than IR-seq. Correlation between methods rose after single-read clonotypes were removed.

The library was built from 400 ng RNA with molecular barcoded adaptors for alpha/delta and beta/gamma chains. TCRdb fed the reads into MiXCR, producing one record per CDR3 protein. The table records about 41,000 distinct CDR3 sequences, about an eighth of them present only once. The sequenced material came from a population of CD138-negative cells sorted from bone marrow. The sequence was collected from a donor at least 40 years old with multiple myeloma.

In nucleotides, the CDR3 is TGCAGCGTTGTTCTCCAATCCTACGAGCAGTACTTC. This sequence encodes CSVVLQSYEQYF. The chain recombines TRBV29-1 with TRBJ2-7; unclear D gene. Germline V gene lookup returns CDR1 SQVTM and CDR2 ANQGSEA. Deletions cut 4 bases from V and 1 base from J, with 8 bases between. The CDR3 sequence is 12 residues long.